The rows below give T cell receptor beta chains drawn from one sample of a study of shared clonotypes between healthy human individuals. The method was immunoSEQ multiplex PCR; TCRdb's version includes in-frame clones alone and lacks a portion of them. Of around 180,000 clones listed, about 93% were seen once; the top ten hold 0.067%. The sample comprised naive CD4+ T cells sorted from blood. The receptor source for this set is a woman in her 30s in good health. CDR3s include the opening cysteine and the closing phenylalanine or tryptophan. Each record gives: D gene, J gene, V gene, clone size, CDR3 DNA, CDR3 protein. D genes are given only for firm matches. The size of a clone is reported for some rows only, either as once, few or many, or as a class for expanded clones.

d_call: TRBD1
j_call: TRBJ2-7
v_call: TRBV15
clone_size: .
cdr3_nt: TGTGCCACCAGCATTCTCTGGGACAGCTCCTACGAGCAGTACTTC
cdr3_aa: CATSILWDSSYEQYF

d_call: TRBD1
j_call: TRBJ2-1
v_call: TRBV18
clone_size: .
cdr3_nt: TGTGCCAGCTCACTAGGGACAGGGACTAAGAATGAGCAGTTCTTC
cdr3_aa: CASSLGTGTKNEQFF

d_call: TRBD1
j_call: TRBJ1-3
v_call: TRBV9
clone_size: .
cdr3_nt: TGTGCCAGCACGTTAGGACAGGGGGAATCTGGAAACACCATATATTTT
cdr3_aa: CASTLGQGESGNTIYF

d_call: TRBD1
j_call: TRBJ2-7
v_call: TRBV29-1
clone_size: once
cdr3_nt: TGCAGCGTGCAGCAGGGGGCCTCCTACGAGCAGTACTTC
cdr3_aa: CSVQQGASYEQYF

d_call: .
j_call: TRBJ2-7
v_call: TRBV5-1
clone_size: .
cdr3_nt: TGCGCCAGCAGCCCGGTTCCGGGACCGATATTGGAGCAGTACTTC
cdr3_aa: CASSPVPGPILEQYF

d_call: TRBD1
j_call: TRBJ2-7
v_call: TRBV6-1
clone_size: .
cdr3_nt: TGTGCCAGCAGCTGGGACAGGGGGCGGAACGAGCAGTACTTC
cdr3_aa: CASSWDRGRNEQYF

d_call: .
j_call: TRBJ2-7
v_call: TRBV7-6
clone_size: .
cdr3_nt: TGTGCCAGCAGCTCTGGCCTTACCTCCAGCGAGCAGTACTTC
cdr3_aa: CASSSGLTSSEQYF

d_call: .
j_call: TRBJ2-7
v_call: TRBV10-3
clone_size: .
cdr3_nt: TGTGCCATCAGTGACGCCCCATACGAGCAGTACTTC
cdr3_aa: CAISDAPYEQYF

d_call: TRBD1
j_call: TRBJ2-7
v_call: TRBV28
clone_size: .
cdr3_nt: TGTGCCAGCAGTTTGGGGAGAGCCTGGGACAGGGTTTCCTACGAGCAGTACTTC
cdr3_aa: CASSLGRAWDRVSYEQYF

d_call: .
j_call: TRBJ2-7
v_call: TRBV2
clone_size: .
cdr3_nt: TGTGCCAGCAGGCGCAAACCCGGGACGGGGGATTACGAGCAGTACTTC
cdr3_aa: CASRRKPGTGDYEQYF

d_call: .
j_call: TRBJ1-2
v_call: TRBV29-1
clone_size: .
cdr3_nt: TGCAGCGTTGTCGCAGGGATTAAAGCTAACTATGGCTACACCTTC
cdr3_aa: CSVVAGIKANYGYTF

d_call: .
j_call: TRBJ1-4
v_call: TRBV19
clone_size: .
cdr3_nt: TGTGCCAGTAGTGCACTCAATGGGGCAACTAATGAAAAACTGTTTTTT
cdr3_aa: CASSALNGATNEKLFF

d_call: .
j_call: TRBJ2-5
v_call: TRBV7-2
clone_size: .
cdr3_nt: TGTGCCAGCAGCTTATTCAGGGCGACCCTTGAGACCCAGTACTTC
cdr3_aa: CASSLFRATLETQYF

d_call: TRBD2
j_call: TRBJ2-7
v_call: TRBV19
clone_size: .
cdr3_nt: TGTGCCAGTAGTACAATGACTAGCGGGAGCGGGTACGAGCAGTACTTC
cdr3_aa: CASSTMTSGSGYEQYF

d_call: .
j_call: TRBJ2-7
v_call: TRBV30
clone_size: .
cdr3_nt: TGTGCCTGGAGTCGTGGCCTCGAGCAGTACTTC
cdr3_aa: CAWSRGLEQYF

d_call: .
j_call: TRBJ2-7
v_call: TRBV5-6
clone_size: once
cdr3_nt: TGTGCCAGCAGCTTGGCCGGGAGCAGCTACGAGCAGTACTTC
cdr3_aa: CASSLAGSSYEQYF

d_call: TRBD2
j_call: TRBJ2-7
v_call: TRBV10-3
clone_size: few
cdr3_nt: TGTGCCATCAGTGAGTCTGGTCTAGCGGAATACTTC
cdr3_aa: CAISESGLAEYF

d_call: TRBD2
j_call: TRBJ2-1
v_call: TRBV7-3
clone_size: .
cdr3_nt: TGTGCCAGCAGCCCTAGCGGGATGAATGAGCAGTTCTTC
cdr3_aa: CASSPSGMNEQFF

d_call: .
j_call: TRBJ1-2
v_call: TRBV6-6
clone_size: .
cdr3_nt: TGTGCCAGCAGTTACTCGGGTTTGGGCAGAAACTATGGCTACACCTTC
cdr3_aa: CASSYSGLGRNYGYTF

d_call: .
j_call: TRBJ1-5
v_call: TRBV6-1
clone_size: .
cdr3_nt: TGTGCCAGCAGTGTAGAAAGGGATAATCAGCCCCAGCATTTT
cdr3_aa: CASSVERDNQPQHF

d_call: .
j_call: TRBJ1-4
v_call: TRBV11-2
clone_size: .
cdr3_nt: TGTGCCAGCAGCGGGGCCAGTCAAATGGGTGAAAAACTGTTTTTT
cdr3_aa: CASSGASQMGEKLFF

d_call: TRBD2
j_call: TRBJ2-7
v_call: TRBV5-6
clone_size: once
cdr3_nt: TGTGCCAGCAGCTTGTACGCGGGAGGGCGCTACGAGCAGTACTTC
cdr3_aa: CASSLYAGGRYEQYF

d_call: TRBD1
j_call: TRBJ1-5
v_call: TRBV9
clone_size: .
cdr3_nt: TGTGCCAGCAGCGTGACAGGGGGTGGGGAGCCCCAGCATTTT
cdr3_aa: CASSVTGGGEPQHF

d_call: .
j_call: TRBJ2-7
v_call: TRBV7-8
clone_size: .
cdr3_nt: TGTGCCAGCAGCTTATCACGGGTCGAGCAGTACTTC
cdr3_aa: CASSLSRVEQYF

d_call: .
j_call: TRBJ2-5
v_call: TRBV28
clone_size: once
cdr3_nt: TGTGCCAGCAAAGCTTACAGAGCCCAAGAGACCCAGTACTTC
cdr3_aa: CASKAYRAQETQYF

d_call: TRBD1
j_call: TRBJ2-3
v_call: TRBV5-1
clone_size: .
cdr3_nt: TGCGCCAGCAGCTCCAGACAGGGTGATTGGACAGATACGCAGTATTTT
cdr3_aa: CASSSRQGDWTDTQYF

d_call: .
j_call: TRBJ1-1
v_call: TRBV28
clone_size: .
cdr3_nt: TGTGCCAGCAGTTTATATTACAGGCAGCTGAACACTGAAGCTTTCTTT
cdr3_aa: CASSLYYRQLNTEAFF

d_call: TRBD2
j_call: TRBJ2-7
v_call: TRBV28
clone_size: .
cdr3_nt: TGTGCCAGCAGGCCCGGGTGGGGGGGGACTAGTAAGTACGAGCAGTACTTC
cdr3_aa: CASRPGWGGTSKYEQYF

d_call: TRBD1
j_call: TRBJ2-5
v_call: TRBV9
clone_size: .
cdr3_nt: TGTGCCAGCAACGATGGACAGGGCTTGGGGACCCAGTACTTC
cdr3_aa: CASNDGQGLGTQYF

d_call: TRBD1
j_call: TRBJ2-7
v_call: TRBV13
clone_size: .
cdr3_nt: TGTGCCAGCAGGGACAGGGGGCTGACCGAGCAGTACTTC
cdr3_aa: CASRDRGLTEQYF

d_call: TRBD1
j_call: TRBJ2-5
v_call: TRBV6-5
clone_size: once
cdr3_nt: TGTGCCAGCAGGCGGACAGGGGGGGTGCGAGAGACCCAGTACTTC
cdr3_aa: CASRRTGGVRETQYF

d_call: TRBD1
j_call: TRBJ2-7
v_call: TRBV18
clone_size: .
cdr3_nt: TGTGCCAGCTCACCACCGGGCGGACAGGGCTGGTACGAGCAGTACTTC
cdr3_aa: CASSPPGGQGWYEQYF

d_call: TRBD1
j_call: TRBJ2-2
v_call: TRBV5-1
clone_size: once
cdr3_nt: TGCGCCAGCACCCCCCTCGGGACAGACAACACCGGGGAGCTGTTTTTT
cdr3_aa: CASTPLGTDNTGELFF

d_call: .
j_call: TRBJ1-2
v_call: TRBV5-4
clone_size: .
cdr3_nt: TGTGCCAGCAGCCCAGGATTGGGGGGCGGCTATGGCTACACCTTC
cdr3_aa: CASSPGLGGGYGYTF

d_call: .
j_call: TRBJ1-2
v_call: TRBV18
clone_size: .
cdr3_nt: TGTGCCAGCTCACCGGGCAGGGAATTCTATGGCTACACCTTC
cdr3_aa: CASSPGREFYGYTF

d_call: .
j_call: TRBJ1-4
v_call: TRBV6-5
clone_size: .
cdr3_nt: TGTGCCAGCGCGAGGGGTCGCCACGAAAAACTGTTTTTT
cdr3_aa: CASARGRHEKLFF

d_call: TRBD2
j_call: TRBJ2-7
v_call: TRBV9
clone_size: .
cdr3_nt: TGTGCCAGCAGCGAGGGGACTAGCAGAGCCTACGAGCAGTACTTC
cdr3_aa: CASSEGTSRAYEQYF

d_call: TRBD2
j_call: TRBJ2-5
v_call: TRBV11-2
clone_size: .
cdr3_nt: TGTGCCAGCAGCGTACGACTAGCAGAAGAGACCCAGTACTTC
cdr3_aa: CASSVRLAEETQYF

d_call: .
j_call: TRBJ2-7
v_call: TRBV5-1
clone_size: once
cdr3_nt: TGCGCCAGCAGCTTGGCACTAGAGGTGGTCGAGCAGTACTTC
cdr3_aa: CASSLALEVVEQYF

d_call: .
j_call: TRBJ1-6
v_call: TRBV5-4
clone_size: .
cdr3_nt: TGTGCCAGCAGCCCGTCACTTACAGGGAGAGGTTCACCCCTCCACTTT
cdr3_aa: CASSPSLTGRGSPLHF

d_call: TRBD2
j_call: TRBJ2-7
v_call: TRBV6-4
clone_size: .
cdr3_nt: TGTGCCAGCAGTGACTCGAAACTAGCGGGAGGAGGCCACGAGCAGTACTTC
cdr3_aa: CASSDSKLAGGGHEQYF